The clone carrying this T cell receptor (beta chain) turned up a few times. The antigen is unknown. The protocol was immunoSEQ multiplex PCR, while the TCRdb copy is restricted to in-frame clones and leaves out a portion. This sample has under 85,000 clones, with roughly three quarters found just once. The data were taken from a study of OX40 agonist ivuxolimab in advanced cancers. In the study overall: Each patient was given ivuxolimab into a vein every 2 weeks, at 0.01 to 10 mg/kg.

V gave up 4 bases and J gave up 5 bases; unmatched junction bases: 8. CDR1 SGHRS and CDR2 YFSETQ come from the germline V gene. The CDR3 is made up of 16 amino acids. General study findings and limits: Certain nonresponders additionally had low normalized T-cell clonal expansion. What antigens the expanded peripheral T cells recognized was never established.

The sequence was collected from an adult with an advanced solid tumor such as melanoma, head and neck, liver or kidney cancer. This specimen consisted of CD4+ or CD8+ T cells sorted from blood, obtained in a trial of the OX40 agonist ivuxolimab. V gene TRBV5-1 combines with J gene TRBJ1-6; 8 bases line up with TRBD1. This chain's CDR3 is CASSGGTGRDNSPLHF. CDR3 sequence (DNA): TGCGCCAGCAGCGGGGGGACAGGACGAGATAATTCACCCCTCCACTTT.